This T cell receptor (beta chain) is from a study of beta chain features in type 1 diabetes. Study conclusions and caveats: Insertion counts at VDJ junctions were lower in type 1 diabetes patients, who also showed more deletions there. In these data, an HLA type influence on TCRB rearrangement remained unresolved.

This clone appeared a few times. Its target is unknown. Expressed TCRB transcripts were sequenced because the entire RNA isolate underwent reverse transcription. Reads from naive, central memory and regulatory T cell samples averaged about 3.3 million. Generated by immunoSEQ multiplex PCR, the TCRdb table keeps only in-frame clones and is missing some. The sample holds under 450,000 clones, around 13% seen once. Trimming stripped 7 bases from V and 3 bases from J, with 14 bases between. Germline CDR1 reads SEHNR; CDR2 reads FQNEAQ (reference sequence). This CDR3 contains 14 residues. J is TRBJ2-3 and V is TRBV7-9; D uncertain. The sequencing sample was made of naive CD4+ T cells from blood. The sequence came from a man aged 30 to 39 in good health. CDR3 sequence (DNA): TGTGCCAGCACCCGAGGTCGCACAACAGATACGCAGTATTTT. Amino acid sequence: CASTRGRTTDTQYF. Using reference TRBV7-9 and TRBJ2-3 for the parts outside the CDR3, the full variable domain is DTGVSQNPRHKITKRGQNVTFRCDPISEHNRLYWYRQTLGQGPEFLTYFQNEAQLEKSRLLSDRFSAERPKGSFSTLEIQRTEQGDSAMYLCASTRGRTTDTQYFGPGTRLTVL.